This T cell receptor (beta chain) is from a study of T cell changes during pregnancy in multiple sclerosis. Germline CDR1 reads SGDLS; CDR2 reads YYNGEE. This CDR3 has 15 residues. Germline trimming cut 0 bases from V and 3 bases from J; bases unmatched to any gene: 3. Sequencing used immunoSEQ multiplex PCR; TCRdb keeps in-frame clones, though not all of them. The sample consists of about 19,000 clones, 70% to 90% of them appearing once. This TCR was sampled from a female donor in good health, enrolled as a control in a pregnancy study. The chain couples TRBV9 to TRBJ2-7; TRBD1 matches at 10 bases. The material sequenced was CD8+ T cells from peripheral blood mononuclear cells, taken in the third trimester of pregnancy. CDR3 residues: CASSVAGTGDYEQYF. The CDR3 nucleotides are TGTGCCAGCAGCGTAGCCGGGACAGGGGACTACGAGCAGTACTTC.